The clone carrying this T cell receptor beta chain showed up just once. Its antigen is not known. TCRdb keeps only in-frame clones here, not all; method: immunoSEQ multiplex PCR. The sample lists some 86,000 clones, over 80% occurring once. The J segment lost 3 bases and the V segment lost 7 bases, leaving 8 bases of the junction unmatched. Per the germline V gene, CDR1 is MNHEY and CDR2 is SMNVEV (reference sequence). The CDR3 is made up of 14 amino acids. The sample originates from a study of graft-versus-host responses after intestinal transplantation. Study as a whole: As for transplant type, recipients had multivisceral, liver-intestinal, or isolated intestinal grafts.

The clonotype was recovered from a human donor who received an intestinal transplant. The sample consisted of unstimulated CD8+ T cells sorted from spleen or lymph node cells, taken before intestinal transplant. The chain uses TRBV27 and TRBJ1-2; 7 bases map to TRBD1. CDR3 protein: CASNPTGSHYGYTF. DNA of the CDR3: TGTGCCAGCAATCCGACAGGGAGCCACTATGGCTACACCTTC.